The 3 T cell receptor beta chains reported below all come from one sample, sequenced in a study of control samples from healthy donors and cancer patients. Method: immunoSEQ multiplex PCR; TCRdb's copy keeps in-frame clones and lacks some. Here the sample spans roughly 100,000 clones, around 89% being singletons. The sample taken for sequencing was blood. The receptors stem from a man aged 30 to 45 in good health.

The chain employs TRBV9 and TRBJ2-2; no definite D call. CDR3 length: 14 residues. Germline lookup yields CDR1 SGDLS and CDR2 YYNGEE. V gave up 0 bases and J gave up 6 bases, with 9 bases separating them. The CDR3 DNA is TGTGCCAGCAGCGTAGAATCGGGCGCCGGGGAGCTGTTTTTT. Protein product: CASSVESGAGELFF.

The V call is TRBV27, the J call TRBJ2-1; 10 positions match TRBD1. This CDR3 region has 15 residues. The germline gives CDR1 MNHEY, CDR2 SMNVEV (reference sequence). J lost 5 bases, V lost 7 bases, and 8 bases had no gene match. CDR3 protein: CASTEFGTGDNEQFF. The CDR3, as DNA: TGTGCCAGCACCGAGTTCGGGACAGGGGACAATGAGCAGTTCTTC.

The J gene is TRBJ1-5, the V gene TRBV6-5; TRBD1 agrees at 10 bases. The V gene's germline CDR1 is MNHEY and CDR2 SVGAGI. The CDR3 is made up of 15 amino acids. V shed 4 bases, J shed 13 bases, and the junction held 13 bases outside the gene matches. The CDR3 DNA is TGTGCCAGCAGTTCCGCTGCGACAGGGGGCGGGGGGCAGCATTTT. Translating gives CASSSAATGGGGQHF.